This TCR beta chain was identified during a study of CD8+ T cells in alopecia areata. Study-level information: Tofacitinib was taken orally by treated patients, and the dose was 5 to 10 mg twice daily. General study points: Relative to normal scalp, lesional scalp, especially alopecia totalis/universalis, showed higher clonality.

Investigators isolated RNA and reverse transcribed it into cDNA to act as the sequencing template. TCRdb's copy holds only in-frame clones and misses some; the assay was immunoSEQ multiplex PCR. The table includes 90,000 to 100,000 clones, 61% detected once. Treatment given: oral pan-JAK inhibitor, 5-10 mg twice daily. This CDR3 has 15 residues. CDR1 and CDR2 (germline): SGHRS, YFSETQ. The ends lost 1 base at V and 6 bases at J; junction bases unmatched: 8. In the case of this clone: The antigen is not known.

This sequence originates from a human donor with alopecia areata. Sequencing was performed on CD8+ T cells sorted from blood, taken at week 4, from a patient treated with tofacitinib. The chain uses TRBV5-1 and TRBJ2-3; TRBD2 matches at 7 bases. The CDR3 DNA reads as TGCGCCAGCAGCTTGCTGGCTAGCGGAGACGATACGCAGTATTTT. It encodes CASSLLASGDDTQYF.